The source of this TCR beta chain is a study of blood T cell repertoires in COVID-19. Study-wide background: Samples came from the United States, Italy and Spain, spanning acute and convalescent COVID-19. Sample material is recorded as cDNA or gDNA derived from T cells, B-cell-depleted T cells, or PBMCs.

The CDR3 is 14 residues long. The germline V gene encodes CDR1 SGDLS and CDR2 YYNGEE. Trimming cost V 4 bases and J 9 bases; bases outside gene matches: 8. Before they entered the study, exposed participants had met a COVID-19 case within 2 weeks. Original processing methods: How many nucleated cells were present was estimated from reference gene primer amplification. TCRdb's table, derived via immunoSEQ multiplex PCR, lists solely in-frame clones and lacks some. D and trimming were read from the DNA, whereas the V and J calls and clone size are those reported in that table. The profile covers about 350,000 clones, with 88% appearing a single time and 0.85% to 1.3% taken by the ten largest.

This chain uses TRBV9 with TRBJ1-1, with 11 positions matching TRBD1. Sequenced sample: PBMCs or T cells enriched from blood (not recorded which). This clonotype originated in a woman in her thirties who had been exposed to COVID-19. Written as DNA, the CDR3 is TGTGCCAGCAGCCTAGGGACAGGGGGGGACCAAGCTTTCTTT. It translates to CASSLGTGGDQAFF.